Below, 5 T cell receptor beta chains from the same sample are listed, as sequenced in a study of beta chain features in type 1 diabetes. Reverse transcribing all isolated RNA meant expressed TCRB transcripts were sequenced. Using immunoSEQ multiplex PCR, the repertoire was profiled, and TCRdb retains in-frame clones only, with some absent. This table holds hundreds of thousands of clones, roughly an eighth found once. The sample was naive CD4+ T cells from blood. The source is a man between 18 and 35 years old in good health.

The V call is TRBV10-3, the J call TRBJ1-2; TRBD1 aligns across 7 bases. Germline V gives CDR1 ENHRY, CDR2 SYGVKD. V was clipped by 0 bases and J by 4 bases; unmatched bases: 2. The CDR3 spans 14 residues. CDR3 amino acids: CAISESGTAYGYTF. The DNA of the CDR3 is TGTGCCATCAGTGAGTCCGGGACAGCCTATGGCTACACCTTC.

The chain carries TRBV28 and TRBJ2-7; D uncertain. Germline lookup yields CDR1 MDHEN and CDR2 SYDVKM. V was clipped by 10 bases and J by 5 bases, with 9 bases between them. CDR3 length: 10 residues. This CDR3 is CATLSHEQYF. DNA of the CDR3: TGTGCCACCCTTTCTCACGAGCAGTACTTC.

This clone was detected only a few times. This chain links TRBV7-2 with TRBJ2-7, with 9 bases aligning to TRBD2. J was trimmed by 4 bases and V by 2 bases; bases with no gene match: 15. There are 18 residues in the CDR3. Looked up from germline, CDR1 is SGHTA and CDR2 is FQGNSA. The CDR3 protein is CASSLSRVWSGRPYEQYF. The DNA for the CDR3 is TGTGCCAGCAGCTTAAGTAGGGTTTGGAGCGGGAGGCCGTACGAGCAGTACTTC.

This clone has just a few counts. The V call is TRBV7-6, the J call TRBJ2-5, with 9 bases that match TRBD2. This CDR3 is built from 12 residues. J gave up 7 bases and V 8 bases, and 5 bases lay outside the gene matches. Germline loops: CDR1 SGHVS, CDR2 FNYEAQ. DNA for the CDR3: TGTGCCAGCCTGCGGGGGGGACGGACCCAGTACTTC. Its protein product is CASLRGGRTQYF.

The chain uses TRBV7-8 and TRBJ2-4; perhaps TRBD2 as D (5 bases). V dropped 5 bases and J dropped 9 bases, with 20 bases sitting between them. CDR3 length equals 15 residues. CDR1 and CDR2 from the germline V gene are SGHVS and FQNEAQ. CDR3 residues: CASSPLELTEGIQYF. The CDR3 DNA reads TGTGCCAGCAGCCCCCTGGAGTTGACCGAGGGCATTCAGTACTTC.